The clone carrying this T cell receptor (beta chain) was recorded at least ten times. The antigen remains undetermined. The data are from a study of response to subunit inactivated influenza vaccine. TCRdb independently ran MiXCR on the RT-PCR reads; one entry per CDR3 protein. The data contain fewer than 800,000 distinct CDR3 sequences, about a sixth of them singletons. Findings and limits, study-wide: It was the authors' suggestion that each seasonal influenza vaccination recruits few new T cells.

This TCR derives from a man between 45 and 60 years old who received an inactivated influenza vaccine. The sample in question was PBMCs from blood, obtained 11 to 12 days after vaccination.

This CDR3 is CAISNRGEATDTQYF. The CDR3 bases are TGTGCCATCAGCAACAGGGGGGAGGCCACAGATACGCAGTATTTT. The genes are TRBV10-3 and TRBJ2-3, with 8 bases lining up with TRBD1. Germline CDR1 and CDR2: ENHRY and SYGVKD. The CDR3 is 15 residues long. V dropped 6 bases and J dropped 2; count of bases not matched to a gene: 7.